This T cell receptor beta chain was captured in a study of glioma-infiltrating T cells after dendritic cell vaccination. Study background: Dendritic cell vaccination trial patients had either newly diagnosed or recurrent glioblastoma. Dendritic cell vaccine was injected intradermally three times, biweekly. Patients received autologous tumor lysate-pulsed dendritic cell vaccination between about 2002 and 2013.

Using immunoSEQ multiplex PCR, the repertoire was profiled, and TCRdb retains in-frame clones only, with some absent. The table shows over 65,000 clones, with 75% to 90% occurring only once. Time point given: after dendritic cell vaccination, including at tumor progression/relapse. After removal of 0 bases from V and 0 bases from J, the junction contained 11 bases not matched to a gene. The CDR3 spans 19 residues. CDR1 and CDR2 from the germline V gene are SGHRS and YFSETQ. The sample in question was blood, obtained after dendritic cell vaccination. This receptor was obtained from a human donor with glioblastoma. The chain joins TRBV5-1 to TRBJ1-1; 10 bases fit TRBD1. CDR3 sequence (DNA): TGCGCCAGCAGCTTGGCCCGACAGGGGGCGGTAAACATGAACACTGAAGCTTTCTTT. This translates into CASSLARQGAVNMNTEAFF.